This TCR beta chain was sequenced for a study of cytomegalovirus exposure and HLA in healthy donors. A note on this clone: What it binds is not known.

Sequenced by immunoSEQ multiplex PCR; TCRdb stores in-frame clones only, minus some. The sample consists of tens of thousands of clones, 85% to 95% of them appearing once. V was pared by 5 bases and J by 0 bases, with 8 bases between. Germline CDR1 is SGHNT and CDR2 is YENEEA. The CDR3 contains 14 residues. Notes on the study in general: Published work reported that the classifier diagnosed cytomegalovirus status with high specificity and sensitivity. According to a subsequent analysis, TCR clusters from the first cohort were inclined to appear together in the roughly 120 validation repertoires.

V is TRBV11-3 and J is TRBJ1-3; no firm D call. The sample consisted of PBMCs. The TCR comes from a young woman in good health and CMV-seronegative. CDR3 loop: CASSQTSSGNTIYF. For the CDR3, the DNA is TGTGCCAGCAGCCAAACCAGCTCTGGAAACACCATATATTTT.